Shown below are 18 T cell receptor beta chains from a single sample sequenced in a study of OX40 agonist ivuxolimab in advanced cancers. Sequenced by immunoSEQ multiplex PCR; TCRdb stores in-frame clones only, minus some. The sample lists tens of thousands of clones, around 83% occurring once. Sequencing used CD4+ or CD8+ T cells sorted from blood, obtained in a trial of the OX40 agonist ivuxolimab. The receptors stem from an adult with an advanced solid tumor such as melanoma, head and neck, liver or kidney cancer.

The rearrangement uses TRBV18 and TRBJ2-1; the D gene is possibly TRBD2 (5 bases). Germline lookup yields CDR1 KGHSH and CDR2 LQKENI. Trimming took off 3 bases at V and 9 bases at J, with 15 bases between the two ends. The CDR3 spans 14 residues. CDR3 amino acids: CASSPLPSSVEQFF. The CDR3 bases are TGTGCCAGCTCACCCCTTCCTAGCTCAGTTGAGCAGTTCTTC.

In nucleotides, the CDR3 is TGTGCCAGCAGCACCCGGACAGCCTACGAGCAGTACTTC. The encoded protein is CASSTRTAYEQYF. The rearrangement uses TRBV11-2 and TRBJ2-7; perhaps TRBD1 as D (6 bases). The length of the CDR3 is 13 residues. V was shortened by 5 bases and J by 2 bases, with 10 bases between the two germline ends. In germline, CDR1 is SGHAT, CDR2 FQNNGV.

The genes are TRBV5-6 and TRBJ1-5, with D perhaps matching TRBD1 (6 bases). Between the trimmed V and J ends, which lost 2 bases and 4 bases, there was a span of 16 bases. The CDR3 runs 16 residues. Germline V gene data show CDR1 as SGHDT and CDR2 as YYEEEE. The CDR3 loop is CASSFFQGLGNQPQHF. The CDR3 DNA is TGTGCCAGCAGCTTTTTTCAGGGGCTCGGGAATCAGCCCCAGCATTTT.

The chain carries TRBV6-5 and TRBJ1-1; D is ambiguous. Germline values: CDR1 MNHEY, CDR2 SVGAGI. The V end lost 0 bases, the J end lost 8 bases, and 10 bases lay between the germline ends. The CDR3 has 13 amino acids. The CDR3 sequence is CASSYSGGPEAFF. The CDR3 nucleotides are TGTGCCAGCAGTTACTCGGGAGGCCCCGAAGCTTTCTTT.

This chain connects TRBV5-4 to TRBJ2-5; D may be TRBD1 (6 bases). Trimming pared 0 bases from V and 5 bases from J, leaving 17 bases between. The germline CDR1 and CDR2 sequences are SGHNT and YYREEE (reference sequence). There are 16 residues in the CDR3. The CDR3 DNA reads as TGTGCCAGCAGCTTGGACAGGGCTATTGCTAGGGAGACCCAGTACTTC. Translated: CASSLDRAIARETQYF.

About this clone: The sample has other DNA sequences that encode this CDR3 too. The gene calls are TRBV29-1 and TRBJ2-3, with 9 bases fitting TRBD2. CDR3 size: 14 residues. With 1 base clipped from V and 1 base from J, the junction kept 0 bases outside the gene matches. Germline loops: CDR1 SQVTM, CDR2 ANQGSEA. The DNA for the CDR3 is TGCAGCGTTGAAGGCGGGAGGGGCACAGATACGCAGTATTTT. Translation gives CSVEGGRGTDTQYF.

The V call is TRBV19, the J call TRBJ2-4; D uncertain. Germline values: CDR1 LNHDA, CDR2 SQIVND (reference sequence). Trimming left V 7 bases short and J 1 base short, with 17 bases between. The CDR3 contains 16 residues. CDR3 coding DNA: TGTGCCAGTACCCCTCGGGCTGCTCTGGCCAAAAACATTCAGTACTTC. Its translation: CASTPRAALAKNIQYF. Drawing the rest from reference TRBV19 and TRBJ2-4, the complete variable domain is DGGITQSPKYLFRKEGQNVTLSCEQNLNHDAMYWYRQDPGQGLRLIYYSQIVNDFQKGDIAEGYSVSREKKESFPLTVTSAQKNPTAFYLCASTPRAALAKNIQYFGAGTRLSVL.

CDR3 sequence: CASRGDRVGETQYF. CDR3 nucleotide sequence: TGTGCCAGCCGGGGCGACAGGGTTGGGGAGACCCAGTACTTC. The rearrangement links TRBV19 to TRBJ2-5; 7 bases match TRBD1. The CDR3 totals 14 residues. Germline V gene data show CDR1 as LNHDA and CDR2 as SQIVND (reference sequence). Unmatched junction bases numbered 12, after V lost 9 bases and J lost 5 bases.

This chain links TRBV18 with TRBJ2-1, with TRBD2 matching over 10 bases. Unmatched junction bases numbered 9, after V lost 7 bases and J lost 9 bases. The germline V gene has CDR1 KGHSH and CDR2 LQKENI. This CDR3 has 14 residues. The CDR3 is CASLVGTSVSEQFF. CDR3 nucleotides: TGTGCCAGCTTAGTCGGGACTAGCGTCAGTGAGCAGTTCTTC.

The J gene is TRBJ1-5, the V gene TRBV19; 7 bases align to TRBD1. There are 14 residues in the CDR3. Germline loops: CDR1 LNHDA, CDR2 SQIVND (reference sequence). V lost 5 bases to trimming and J lost 5 bases; unmatched junction nucleotides: 6. CDR3 sequence reads: CASSQTGRYQPQHF. CDR3 sequence (DNA): TGTGCCAGTAGTCAGACAGGGAGGTATCAGCCCCAGCATTTT.

The CDR3 nucleotides are TGTGCCAGCAGCCAAGGACGAGTCGAAGCTTTCTTT. Encoded protein: CASSQGRVEAFF. V and J are TRBV6-1 and TRBJ1-1; D is unclear. CDR3 size: 12 residues. The ends were cut back, 6 bases at V and 8 bases at J, with 13 bases in the middle. Per the germline V gene, CDR1 is MNHNS and CDR2 is SASEGT.

The CDR3: CASGLAGVSDTQYF. In DNA, the CDR3 is TGTGCCAGCGGACTAGCGGGAGTCTCAGATACGCAGTATTTT. V usage is TRBV18 and J usage is TRBJ2-3, with TRBD2 matching over 13 bases. Unmatched junction bases numbered 3, after V lost 8 bases and J lost 4 bases. From germline, CDR1 is KGHSH and CDR2 LQKENI. CDR3 length equals 14 residues.

The genes are TRBV5-1 and TRBJ2-5, with TRBD1 identical over 8 bases. Germline CDR1 and CDR2: SGHRS and YFSETQ. V shed 4 bases, J shed 4 bases, and the junction held 3 bases outside the gene matches. This CDR3 spans 13 amino acids. The CDR3 loop is CASSGQGRETQYF. The CDR3 nucleotides are TGCGCCAGCAGCGGACAGGGCCGAGAGACCCAGTACTTC.

The chain joins TRBV2 to TRBJ2-2; the D is unclear. The germline V gene encodes CDR1 SNHLY and CDR2 FYNNEI. Trimming stripped 2 bases from V and 4 bases from J, with 8 bases between. The CDR3 is made up of 14 amino acids. CDR3 protein: CASSEWVLTGELFF. CDR3 nucleotides: TGTGCCAGCAGTGAATGGGTACTCACCGGGGAGCTGTTTTTT. The full variable domain, rest sourced from reference TRBV2 and TRBJ2-2, is EPEVTQTPSHQVTQMGQEVILRCVPISNHLYFYWYRQILGQKVEFLVSFYNNEISEKSEIFDDQFSVERPDGSNFTLKIRSTKLEDSAMYFCASSEWVLTGELFFGEGSRLTVL.

A few counts support this clone. V and J are TRBV6-6 and TRBJ1-4; D perhaps matches TRBD1 (5 bases). This CDR3 is built from 11 residues. V was trimmed by 6 bases and J by 8 bases, leaving 7 bases between them. Germline loops: CDR1 MNHNY, CDR2 SVGAGI (reference sequence). The CDR3 nucleotides are TGTGCCAGCAGCCGACAGGAAAAACTGTTTTTT. It specifies CASSRQEKLFF.

The chain combines TRBV19 with TRBJ2-4, with 7 bases fitting TRBD1. V was clipped by 3 bases and J by 0 bases; unmatched bases: 5. Per the germline V gene, CDR1 is LNHDA and CDR2 is SQIVND (reference sequence). CDR3 size: 16 residues. The CDR3 DNA reads as TGTGCCAGTAGTATTACGGGACAGCTAGCCAAAAACATTCAGTACTTC. Protein sequence: CASSITGQLAKNIQYF. The full variable domain, rest sourced from reference TRBV19 and TRBJ2-4, is DGGITQSPKYLFRKEGQNVTLSCEQNLNHDAMYWYRQDPGQGLRLIYYSQIVNDFQKGDIAEGYSVSREKKESFPLTVTSAQKNPTAFYLCASSITGQLAKNIQYFGAGTRLSVL.

This sequence joins TRBV10-3 and TRBJ1-1; 8 bases agree with TRBD1. V shed 3 bases and J 5 bases; nucleotides not matched to a gene: 8. The CDR3 has 15 residues. Germline V gives CDR1 ENHRY, CDR2 SYGVKD. The CDR3 sequence: CAISETWTGRTEAFF. CDR3 DNA: TGTGCCATCAGTGAAACCTGGACAGGGCGAACTGAAGCTTTCTTT.

The chain has TRBV7-8 and TRBJ2-7; D may match TRBD1 or TRBD2 (5 bases each). This CDR3 spans 18 amino acids. The germline gives CDR1 SGHVS, CDR2 FQNEAQ. V shed 4 bases and J shed 6 bases, with 28 bases lying between them. The DNA of the CDR3 is TGTGCCAGCAGCTCCCTTTATTACAGGTTGACGGGAATACGCGAGCAGTACTTC. Protein sequence: CASSSLYYRLTGIREQYF.